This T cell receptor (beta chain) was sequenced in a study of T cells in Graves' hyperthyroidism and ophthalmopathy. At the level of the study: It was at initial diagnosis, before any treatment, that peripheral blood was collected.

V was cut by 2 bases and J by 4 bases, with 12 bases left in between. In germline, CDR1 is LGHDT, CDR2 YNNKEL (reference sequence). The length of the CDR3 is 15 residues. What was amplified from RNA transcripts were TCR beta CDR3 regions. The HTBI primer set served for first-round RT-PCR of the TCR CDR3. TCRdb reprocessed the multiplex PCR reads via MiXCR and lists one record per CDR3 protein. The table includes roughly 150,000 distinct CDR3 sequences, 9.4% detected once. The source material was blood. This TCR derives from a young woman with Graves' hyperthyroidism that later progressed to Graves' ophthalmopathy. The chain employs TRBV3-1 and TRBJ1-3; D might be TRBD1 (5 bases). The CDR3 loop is CASSQTGTEGNTIYF. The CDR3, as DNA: TGTGCCAGCAGCCAAACCGGGACTGAGGGAAACACCATATATTTT.